The 26 T cell receptor beta chains reported below all come from one sample, sequenced in a study of OX40 agonist ivuxolimab in advanced cancers. The data were produced by immunoSEQ multiplex PCR, yet TCRdb's version contains in-frame clones alone and is incomplete. The sample carries 50,000 to 65,000 clones, 81% recorded once. Material: CD4+ or CD8+ T cells sorted from blood, obtained in a trial of the OX40 agonist ivuxolimab. These receptors originate from an adult with an advanced solid tumor such as melanoma, head and neck, liver or kidney cancer.

The chain recombines TRBV27 with TRBJ2-3, with TRBD2 identical over 7 bases. Unmatched junction bases numbered 10, after V lost 4 bases and J lost 3 bases. The CDR3 loop spans 16 amino acids. Per the germline V gene, CDR1 is MNHEY and CDR2 is SMNVEV (reference sequence). In DNA, the CDR3 is TGTGCCAGCAGTTCCCCGGGGGTGGGGGGGACAGATACGCAGTATTTT. It codes for CASSSPGVGGTDTQYF.

This chain uses TRBV29-1 with TRBJ1-2; D gene unclear. The CDR3 extends over 16 amino acids. Germline-derived CDR1 and CDR2 are SQVTM and ANQGSEA. V was cut by 0 bases and J by 0 bases, with 14 bases left in between. CDR3 sequence (DNA): TGCAGCGTTGAAGATTGGGAGCAGGTGGCTAACTATGGCTACACCTTC. Its translation: CSVEDWEQVANYGYTF.

V usage is TRBV19 and J usage is TRBJ2-1; TRBD2 matches 11 bases. This CDR3 is 15 amino acids long. Unmatched junction bases numbered 2, after V lost 4 bases and J lost 3 bases. Per germline, CDR1 LNHDA and CDR2 SQIVND (reference sequence). DNA for the CDR3: TGTGCCAGTAGTACTAGCGGGGGGCGCTACAATGAGCAGTTCTTC. This gives the protein CASSTSGGRYNEQFF.

This clone occurred a few times. The chain recombines TRBV6-1 with TRBJ2-5, with D possibly being TRBD1 (5 bases). This CDR3 is 15 amino acids long. Trimming left V 4 bases short and J 0 bases short, with 12 bases between. CDR1 and CDR2 from the germline V gene are MNHNS and SASEGT. DNA for the CDR3: TGTGCCAGCAGTGGGAGCCAGGGAAACCAAGAGACCCAGTACTTC. Protein sequence: CASSGSQGNQETQYF.

The rearrangement uses TRBV5-4 and TRBJ2-1, with D perhaps matching TRBD1 (5 bases). The length of the CDR3 is 15 residues. The V gene's germline CDR1 is SGHNT and CDR2 YYREEE (reference sequence). V lost 4 bases and J lost 3, with 14 bases in between. The CDR3 nucleotides are TGTGCCAGCAGCCCCGGTAGGGGCGACTACAATGAGCAGTTCTTC. It is translated as CASSPGRGDYNEQFF.

V and J are TRBV7-9 and TRBJ1-5; 11 bases fit TRBD1. The CDR3 loop spans 17 amino acids. The trim removed 3 bases at V and 0 bases at J, leaving 4 bases unmatched. The germline V gene has CDR1 SEHNR and CDR2 FQNEAQ (reference sequence). Here the CDR3 reads CASSLGQGGYSNQPQHF. The CDR3 DNA sequence: TGTGCCAGCAGCTTGGGACAGGGGGGATATAGCAATCAGCCCCAGCATTTT. The full variable domain, its missing parts supplied by reference TRBV7-9 and TRBJ1-5, is DTGVSQNPRHKITKRGQNVTFRCDPISEHNRLYWYRQTLGQGPEFLTYFQNEAQLEKSRLLSDRFSAERPKGSFSTLEIQRTEQGDSAMYLCASSLGQGGYSNQPQHFGDGTRLSIL.

J is TRBJ1-2 and V is TRBV5-1; a weak D match, TRBD1 (5 bases). The V end lost 4 bases, the J end lost 3 bases, and 19 bases lay between the germline ends. The germline V gene has CDR1 SGHRS and CDR2 YFSETQ. The CDR3 contains 16 residues. DNA for the CDR3: TGCGCCAGCAGCCTCCGGTGGGGGGGAGAGGACTATGGCTACACCTTC. This translates into CASSLRWGGEDYGYTF.

The chain couples TRBV7-9 to TRBJ2-5, with TRBD1 matching 9 bases. Germline-derived CDR1 and CDR2 are SEHNR and FQNEAQ (reference sequence). The CDR3 consists of 13 residues. The CDR3 coding sequence is TGTGCGTTCATGGGGACAGGGAAAGAGACCCAGTACTTC. Translated: CAFMGTGKETQYF.

This rearrangement joins TRBV5-1 to TRBJ1-2; D is undetermined. Germline V gene data show CDR1 as SGHRS and CDR2 as YFSETQ. V was pared by 8 bases and J by 8 bases, with 16 bases between. CDR3 length: 12 residues. The CDR3: CASNDWTGGYTF. CDR3 nucleotides: TGCGCCAGTAACGACTGGACGGGGGGCTACACCTTC.

The chain has TRBV19 and TRBJ1-2; maybe TRBD1 (6 bases). Germline V lookup: CDR1 LNHDA, CDR2 SQIVND (reference sequence). The CDR3 runs to 15 residues. Trimming left V 6 bases short and J 4 bases short, with 18 bases between. The CDR3 bases are TGTGCCAGTAGGCAATCCCCCACAGGGCCCTATGGCTACACCTTC. It yields the protein CASRQSPTGPYGYTF.

The V gene is TRBV15, the J gene TRBJ1-1, with a weak D call TRBD1 (6 bases). The length of the CDR3 is 18 residues. Per germline, CDR1 LNHNV and CDR2 YYDKDF (reference sequence). The V end lost 5 bases, the J end lost 3 bases, and 25 bases lay between the germline ends. DNA of the CDR3: TGTGCCACCAGCGGCCCCGTCAACAGGGTGGGGCTGGACACTGAAGCTTTCTTT. Translation: CATSGPVNRVGLDTEAFF.

This clone was recorded a few times. The chain employs TRBV5-4 and TRBJ2-2, with 8 bases matching TRBD2. The ends lost 4 bases at V and 7 bases at J; junction bases unmatched: 9. CDR3 length equals 15 residues. Germline V gene data show CDR1 as SGHNT and CDR2 as YYREEE (reference sequence). The DNA of the CDR3 is TGTGCCAGCAGCCGAAACGCCCTAGCGGGCGGGGAGCTGTTTTTT. This sequence encodes CASSRNALAGGELFF.

CDR3 protein: CASSTPGLAGPTGELFF. The CDR3 nucleotides read TGTGCCAGTAGTACACCGGGACTAGCGGGACCCACCGGGGAGCTGTTTTTT. The V call is TRBV19, the J call TRBJ2-2, with TRBD2 matching over 13 bases. V shed 4 bases and J 4 bases; nucleotides not matched to a gene: 6. The CDR3 loop spans 17 amino acids. The V gene's germline CDR1 is LNHDA and CDR2 SQIVND (reference sequence).

This chain uses TRBV10-3 with TRBJ1-2; D gene ambiguous. The germline V gene has CDR1 ENHRY and CDR2 SYGVKD. This CDR3 contains 17 residues. Deletions cut 0 bases from V and 2 bases from J, with 16 bases between. The CDR3 loop is CAISESSRSLRNYGYTF. CDR3 sequence (DNA): TGTGCCATCAGTGAGTCAAGCCGGAGCCTCAGGAACTATGGCTACACCTTC.

The rearrangement uses TRBV19 and TRBJ2-6; D remains unclear. V was trimmed by 2 bases and J by 3 bases, leaving 11 bases between them. The CDR3 is 16 residues long. Germline CDR1 is LNHDA and CDR2 is SQIVND (reference sequence). CDR3 bases: TGTGCCAGTAGTATATCTCGCGTGAGTGGGGCCAACGTCCTGACTTTC. Translating gives CASSISRVSGANVLTF.

The chain is built from TRBV5-1 and TRBJ1-3; 8 nucleotides align to TRBD1. V lost 0 bases to trimming and J lost 0 bases; unmatched junction nucleotides: 8. The CDR3 runs to 18 residues. From germline, CDR1 is SGHRS and CDR2 YFSETQ. The CDR3 is CASSLANIGQGSGNTIYF. CDR3 nucleotide sequence: TGCGCCAGCAGCTTGGCTAATATAGGACAGGGCTCTGGAAACACCATATATTTT.

The genes are TRBV10-1 and TRBJ1-6; D gene unclear. Germline CDR1 and CDR2: WNHNN and SYGVQD (reference sequence). The germline V and J ends were trimmed by 8 bases and 10 bases, with 15 bases remaining between them. This CDR3 is 13 amino acids long. Written as DNA, the CDR3 is TGCGCCAGCTCGAGCCTTACGGACTCACCCCTCCACTTT. Protein sequence: CASSSLTDSPLHF.

The CDR3: CAWIAGGARETQYF. The CDR3 bases are TGTGCCTGGATAGCGGGGGGGGCCCGTGAGACCCAGTACTTC. The chain uses TRBV30 and TRBJ2-5, with 11 positions matching TRBD2. With 4 bases clipped from V and 5 bases from J, the junction kept 6 bases outside the gene matches. The CDR3 covers 14 residues. The germline V gene has CDR1 GTSNPN and CDR2 SVGIG (reference sequence).

This clone has a handful of counts. The same CDR3 also results from other DNA sequences found in this sample. This chain joins TRBV5-1 and TRBJ1-2, with D possibly TRBD1 on 5 matching bases. Germline V CDR1 and CDR2: SGHRS, YFSETQ. There are 14 residues in the CDR3. Trimming removed 0 bases at V and 2 bases at J, with 8 bases between. The chain's CDR3 is CASSLERGNYGYTF. In DNA, the CDR3 is TGCGCCAGCAGCTTGGAACGGGGGAACTATGGCTACACCTTC.

The chain carries TRBV15 and TRBJ1-1, with a possible D match to TRBD1 (6 bases). Germline-derived CDR1 and CDR2 are LNHNV and YYDKDF (reference sequence). There are 13 residues in the CDR3. V lost 4 bases to trimming and J lost 11 bases, with 17 bases between them. The CDR3 DNA reads as TGTGCCACCAGCAACAGGGTGCTTAGTGGGGCTTTCTTT. Encoded protein: CATSNRVLSGAFF.

The chain is built from TRBV18 and TRBJ1-2, with a weak D call TRBD1 (5 bases). V was pared by 3 bases and J by 8 bases, with 16 bases between. CDR1 is KGHSH and CDR2 is LQKENI in the germline V gene. CDR3 length equals 14 residues. In nucleotides, the CDR3 is TGTGCCAGCTCACCTTCGACCCGGGACCGCGGCTACACCTTC. This translates into CASSPSTRDRGYTF.

This clone was found once. The V gene is TRBV7-9, the J gene TRBJ2-3; D tentatively fits TRBD1 or TRBD2 (5 bases each). Germline V CDR1 and CDR2: SEHNR, FQNEAQ (reference sequence). V lost 5 bases and J lost 10, with 25 bases in between. The CDR3 runs 16 residues. The CDR3 region is CASSPRGGSSLEAQYF. DNA of the CDR3: TGTGCCAGCAGCCCAAGGGGCGGGTCCTCACTTGAGGCGCAGTATTTT.

The rearrangement links TRBV2 to TRBJ1-1, with no clear D. The V end lost 11 bases, the J end lost 7 bases, and 5 bases lay between the germline ends. The CDR3 has 8 residues. CDR1 and CDR2 (germline): SNHLY, FYNNEI. CDR3 sequence: CAHREAFF. CDR3 coding DNA: TGTGCCCACCGTGAAGCTTTCTTT.

The chain has TRBV6-1 and TRBJ1-2; D perhaps matches TRBD1 (5 bases). V lost 7 bases and J lost 4, with 19 bases in between. The germline V gene encodes CDR1 MNHNS and CDR2 SASEGT. The CDR3 sequence is 15 residues long. The CDR3 is CASTFTWDGIYGYTF. CDR3 DNA: TGTGCCAGCACCTTCACCTGGGACGGAATCTATGGCTACACCTTC.

The genes are TRBV9 and TRBJ2-7; TRBD1 matches at 10 bases. CDR3 length: 14 residues. Per germline, CDR1 SGDLS and CDR2 YYNGEE. V lost 0 bases and J lost 6; bases outside the gene matches: 3. CDR3 coding DNA: TGTGCCAGCAGCGTAGGGGGACAGGGGTTCGAGCAGTACTTC. Translation gives CASSVGGQGFEQYF.

Remarks on this clone: The junction does not match germline at one end; this may be a read error. V and J are TRBV18 and TRBJ1-5; tentative D call: TRBD1 (5 bases). This CDR3 spans 13 amino acids. Per the germline V gene, CDR1 is KGHSH and CDR2 is LQKENI. The CDR3 DNA follows: TGCGGGAGCCGGGACTCCGAAAATCAGCCCCAGCATTTT. Its protein is CGSRDSENQPQHF.